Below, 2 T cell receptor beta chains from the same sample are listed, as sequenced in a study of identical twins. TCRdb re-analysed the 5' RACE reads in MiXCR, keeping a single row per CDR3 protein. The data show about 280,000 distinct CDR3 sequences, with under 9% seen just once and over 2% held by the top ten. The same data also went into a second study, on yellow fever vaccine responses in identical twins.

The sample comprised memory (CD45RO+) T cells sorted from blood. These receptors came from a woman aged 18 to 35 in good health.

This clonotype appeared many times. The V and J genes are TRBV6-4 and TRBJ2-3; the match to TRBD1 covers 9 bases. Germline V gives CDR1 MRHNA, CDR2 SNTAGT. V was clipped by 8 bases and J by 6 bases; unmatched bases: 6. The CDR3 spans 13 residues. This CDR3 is CASGTGGHDTQYF. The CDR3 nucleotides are TGTGCCAGCGGAACAGGGGGCCACGATACGCAGTATTTT.

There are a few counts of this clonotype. The CDR3, as DNA: TGTGCCAGCAGGGTGCAGGTGGAGACAGATACGCAGTATTTT. Residues: CASRVQVETDTQYF. The rearrangement uses TRBV2 and TRBJ2-3; D is undetermined. Germline lookup yields CDR1 SNHLY and CDR2 FYNNEI. This CDR3 comprises 14 residues. Between the trimmed V and J ends, which lost 6 bases and 3 bases, there was a span of 13 bases.